The rows below give T cell receptor beta chains drawn from one sample of a study of blood T cell repertoires in COVID-19. Sequencing used immunoSEQ multiplex PCR; TCRdb keeps in-frame clones, though not all of them. The table includes 52,000 or so clones, under 80% detected once. The sequenced sample consisted of peripheral blood. The origin of the receptors is a human donor in a cohort sampled during active COVID-19. Each CDR3 is given with its conserved first and last residue. The D gene is left open where the match is weak. Clone size appears in some rows only: once, few, many, or a class for an expanded clone.

cdr3_aa: CASNQGTDYYGYTF
cdr3_nt: TGCGCCAGCAACCAAGGGACAGACTACTATGGCTACACCTTC
clone_size: once
d_call: TRBD1
j_call: TRBJ1-2
v_call: TRBV5-1

cdr3_aa: CASSRSGRANYEQYF
cdr3_nt: TGTGCCAGCAGTCGTAGCGGGAGGGCCAACTACGAGCAGTACTTC
clone_size: .
d_call: TRBD2
j_call: TRBJ2-7
v_call: TRBV27

cdr3_aa: CAMGTSERNEQFF
cdr3_nt: TGTGCCATGGGGACTAGCGAGAGGAATGAGCAGTTCTTC
clone_size: .
d_call: TRBD2
j_call: TRBJ2-1
v_call: TRBV10-3

cdr3_aa: CATQVTPNTEAFF
cdr3_nt: TGCGCCACCCAGGTGACACCCAACACTGAAGCTTTCTTT
clone_size: few
d_call: .
j_call: TRBJ1-1
v_call: TRBV5-1

cdr3_aa: CASSIITGGTYEQYF
cdr3_nt: TGTGCCAGTAGTATTATAACAGGGGGGACCTACGAGCAGTACTTC
clone_size: .
d_call: TRBD1
j_call: TRBJ2-7
v_call: TRBV19

cdr3_aa: CASSLDSGWQKLFF
cdr3_nt: TGTGCCAGCAGTTTGGATTCGGGGTGGCAAAAACTGTTTTTT
clone_size: few
d_call: .
j_call: TRBJ1-4
v_call: TRBV27

cdr3_aa: CASSFSISYEQYF
cdr3_nt: TGCGCCAGCAGTTTTTCCATTTCCTACGAGCAGTACTTC
clone_size: .
d_call: .
j_call: TRBJ2-7
v_call: TRBV5-1

cdr3_aa: CAISEFGNSYEQYF
cdr3_nt: TGTGCCATCAGTGAGTTCGGGAACTCCTACGAGCAGTACTTC
clone_size: .
d_call: .
j_call: TRBJ2-7
v_call: TRBV10-3

cdr3_aa: CASSIRRERETQYF
cdr3_nt: TGTGCCAGTAGTATAAGGAGAGAGAGAGAGACCCAGTACTTC
clone_size: .
d_call: .
j_call: TRBJ2-5
v_call: TRBV19

cdr3_aa: CASTPGGGDARPGNTIYF
cdr3_nt: TGTGCCAGTACCCCTGGGGGAGGGGACGCCCGTCCTGGAAACACCATATATTTT
clone_size: .
d_call: .
j_call: TRBJ1-3
v_call: TRBV19

cdr3_aa: CASSLGQGRTTSNEKLFF
cdr3_nt: TGCGCCAGCAGCTTGGGGCAAGGGAGGACAACATCTAATGAAAAACTGTTTTTT
clone_size: .
d_call: .
j_call: TRBJ1-4
v_call: TRBV5-1

cdr3_aa: CASSQEFRGSSNQPQHF
cdr3_nt: TGCGCCAGTAGCCAAGAGTTTCGGGGATCAAGCAATCAGCCCCAGCATTTT
clone_size: .
d_call: .
j_call: TRBJ1-5
v_call: TRBV4-1

cdr3_aa: CASSDTPGGDEQFF
cdr3_nt: TGCGCCAGCAGTGATACCCCCGGGGGGGATGAGCAGTTCTTC
clone_size: once
d_call: TRBD2
j_call: TRBJ2-1
v_call: TRBV10-2

cdr3_aa: CASSPHVRNTEAFF
cdr3_nt: TGTGCCAGCAGCCCCCACGTCAGGAACACTGAAGCTTTCTTT
clone_size: .
d_call: .
j_call: TRBJ1-1
v_call: TRBV13

cdr3_aa: CASSEGVREKLFF
cdr3_nt: TGTGCCAGCAGCGAGGGGGTAAGAGAAAAACTGTTTTTT
clone_size: .
d_call: .
j_call: TRBJ1-4
v_call: TRBV6-5

cdr3_aa: CASSHPSGRGSYEQYF
cdr3_nt: TGTGCCAGCAGCCACCCTAGCGGGAGGGGCTCCTACGAGCAGTACTTC
clone_size: .
d_call: TRBD2
j_call: TRBJ2-7
v_call: TRBV7-9

cdr3_aa: CASTPEGTVNYEQYF
cdr3_nt: TGCGCCAGCACTCCAGAAGGGACAGTAAACTACGAGCAGTACTTC
clone_size: .
d_call: TRBD1
j_call: TRBJ2-7
v_call: TRBV23-1

cdr3_aa: CASSGQAFYEQYF
cdr3_nt: TGTGCCAGCAGCGGACAGGCGTTTTACGAGCAGTACTTC
clone_size: .
d_call: TRBD1
j_call: TRBJ2-7
v_call: TRBV7-2

cdr3_aa: CATSDRTGRETQYF
cdr3_nt: TGTGCCACCAGTGACCGGACAGGGCGTGAGACCCAGTACTTC
clone_size: .
d_call: TRBD1
j_call: TRBJ2-5
v_call: TRBV24-1

cdr3_aa: CASSLGAGGRFGYTF
cdr3_nt: TGTGCCAGCAGTTTAGGGGCGGGGGGGCGGTTTGGCTACACCTTC
clone_size: .
d_call: .
j_call: TRBJ1-2
v_call: TRBV27

cdr3_aa: CAISPDRGWIETQYF
cdr3_nt: TGTGCCATCAGTCCGGACAGGGGATGGATCGAGACCCAGTACTTC
clone_size: .
d_call: TRBD1
j_call: TRBJ2-5
v_call: TRBV10-3

cdr3_aa: CASSLEGTGTYEQYF
cdr3_nt: TGTGCCAGCAGCTTAGAAGGGACAGGAACCTACGAGCAGTACTTC
clone_size: .
d_call: TRBD1
j_call: TRBJ2-7
v_call: TRBV5-5

cdr3_aa: CASTIGTVNQPQHF
cdr3_nt: TGTGCCAGTACCATCGGGACAGTCAATCAGCCCCAGCATTTT
clone_size: .
d_call: TRBD1
j_call: TRBJ1-5
v_call: TRBV19

cdr3_aa: CASGQGPEYTEAFF
cdr3_nt: TGTGCCAGTGGACAGGGGCCGGAGTACACTGAAGCTTTCTTT
clone_size: .
d_call: TRBD1
j_call: TRBJ1-1
v_call: TRBV6-5

cdr3_aa: CASSEDGGLAREQYF
cdr3_nt: TGTGCCAGCAGTGAAGACGGGGGACTAGCACGCGAGCAGTACTTC
clone_size: .
d_call: TRBD2
j_call: TRBJ2-7
v_call: TRBV6-1

cdr3_aa: CASSYTGQGSGYTF
cdr3_nt: TGTGCCAGCAGTTACACCGGACAGGGGAGCGGCTACACCTTC
clone_size: once
d_call: TRBD1
j_call: TRBJ1-2
v_call: TRBV6-5

cdr3_aa: CASSLAGSGNYEQYF
cdr3_nt: TGCGCCAGCAGCTTGGCCGGGTCCGGGAACTACGAGCAGTACTTC
clone_size: .
d_call: .
j_call: TRBJ2-7
v_call: TRBV5-1

cdr3_aa: CASSFYRANQGNYGYTF
cdr3_nt: TGTGCCAGCAGTTTCTATCGCGCTAATCAGGGGAACTATGGCTACACCTTC
clone_size: .
d_call: .
j_call: TRBJ1-2
v_call: TRBV27

cdr3_aa: CASSGGEFNEQFF
cdr3_nt: TGTGCCAGCAGTGGGGGCGAGTTTAATGAGCAGTTCTTC
clone_size: few
d_call: .
j_call: TRBJ2-1
v_call: TRBV2

cdr3_aa: CASSYSPGTLSYEQYF
cdr3_nt: TGTGCCAGCAGTTACTCGCCCGGGACACTCTCCTACGAGCAGTACTTC
clone_size: .
d_call: .
j_call: TRBJ2-7
v_call: TRBV6-6

cdr3_aa: CAISESGTSTLEQYF
cdr3_nt: TGTGCCATCAGTGAGTCGGGGACTAGCACCCTCGAGCAGTACTTC
clone_size: .
d_call: TRBD2
j_call: TRBJ2-7
v_call: TRBV10-3

cdr3_aa: CAISGGTAMDEQFF
cdr3_nt: TGTGCCATCAGTGGGGGGACTGCCATGGATGAGCAGTTCTTC
clone_size: .
d_call: .
j_call: TRBJ2-1
v_call: TRBV10-3